A selection of T cell receptor beta chains follows, all from one sample in a study of blood T cells in healthy people across ages. TCRdb passed the 5' RACE reads through MiXCR, listing each CDR3 protein once. The table shows about 1 million distinct CDR3 sequences, with 35% to 50% occurring only once. Material: blood. Every receptor here comes from a woman aged 55-70 years in good health. Each CDR3 is given with its conserved first and last residue.

cdr3_aa j_call v_call
CASGLSGTLTYEQYF TRBJ2-7 TRBV2
CSARTSGRPEDQYF TRBJ2-4 TRBV20-1
CASSFDRRPGLTTDTQYF TRBJ2-3 TRBV9
CASSGGVNYGYTF TRBJ1-2 TRBV6-5
CASSSERGTGELFF TRBJ2-2 TRBV25-1
CTSSLTHLNTEAFF TRBJ1-1 TRBV5-8
CASRVGTRLSYEQYF TRBJ2-7 TRBV6-4
CASSLAPTMNTEAFF TRBJ1-1 TRBV12-3/TRBV12-4
CASRVGIQETQYF TRBJ2-5 TRBV7-8
CAISDWGLGPGGNNEQFF TRBJ2-1 TRBV10-3
CASTPQSPAETRYF TRBJ2-5 TRBV12-3/TRBV12-4
CSASKAVSSYNEQFF TRBJ2-1 TRBV20-1
CAISESRKDTQYF TRBJ2-3 TRBV10-3
CASSESRQAYNEQFF TRBJ2-1 TRBV2
CSARSSSRRAREQYF . TRBV20-1
CASSLDRGGDTQYF TRBJ2-3 TRBV11-2
CSVTIPPYTGELFF TRBJ2-2 TRBV29-1
CASSLGTVRDSPLHF TRBJ1-6 TRBV5-1
CSVRLAGAYNEQFF TRBJ2-1 TRBV29-1
CASSSREGNYNEQFF TRBJ2-1 TRBV7-9
CSARGLGTHEQYF . TRBV20-1
CAISESVREEFF TRBJ2-5 TRBV10-3
CATSDLGTGTYEQYF TRBJ2-7 TRBV24-1
CASSEVTGPYNEQFF TRBJ2-1 TRBV2
CASSLSLARRGSEQYF . TRBV5-1
CASSLGGSLSSYNEQFF TRBJ2-1 TRBV7-3
CASSEAASHGYTF TRBJ1-2 TRBV6-1
CATLISGTSTDTQYF TRBJ2-3 TRBV27
CASGASATYEQYF TRBJ2-7 TRBV6-5
CSARVAGPNQPQHF TRBJ1-5 TRBV20-1
CSAGWERGATQQYF TRBJ2-7 TRBV20-1
CASSPWRGTDNEQFF TRBJ2-1 TRBV4-1
CASSLTLLQSSYNEQFF TRBJ2-1 TRBV7-8
CASSSPDRGSYEQYF TRBJ2-7 TRBV7-8
CASTLSPAPDYHNEQFF TRBJ2-1 TRBV11-2
CASSPFSGTTREQFF TRBJ2-1 TRBV9
CASSLVQTAATNEKLFF TRBJ1-4 TRBV7-6
CASSPPIQRTDTQYF TRBJ2-3 TRBV18
CASSKVGLNYEQYF TRBJ2-7 TRBV14
CASSSDSFSGANVLTF TRBJ2-6 TRBV28
CASSIQGAVNEQFF TRBJ2-1 TRBV7-9
CATSRDPTMVQPQHF TRBJ1-5 TRBV15
CASSVISYNEQYF . TRBV27
CASSKDSPNEKLFF TRBJ1-4 TRBV21-1
CAISEGVGQFF TRBJ2-1 TRBV10-3
CATSDSWTGSSTDTQYF TRBJ2-3 TRBV24-1
CASSLLVNRAYEQYF TRBJ2-7 TRBV28
CASSPQREETQYF . TRBV7-6
CASSVSVGELFF TRBJ2-2 TRBV9
CASSYPGRGRLNYGYTF TRBJ1-2 TRBV6-2/TRBV6-3
CAISPRTSGITDTQYF TRBJ2-3 TRBV10-3
CSVAGGIYYNEQYF . TRBV29-1